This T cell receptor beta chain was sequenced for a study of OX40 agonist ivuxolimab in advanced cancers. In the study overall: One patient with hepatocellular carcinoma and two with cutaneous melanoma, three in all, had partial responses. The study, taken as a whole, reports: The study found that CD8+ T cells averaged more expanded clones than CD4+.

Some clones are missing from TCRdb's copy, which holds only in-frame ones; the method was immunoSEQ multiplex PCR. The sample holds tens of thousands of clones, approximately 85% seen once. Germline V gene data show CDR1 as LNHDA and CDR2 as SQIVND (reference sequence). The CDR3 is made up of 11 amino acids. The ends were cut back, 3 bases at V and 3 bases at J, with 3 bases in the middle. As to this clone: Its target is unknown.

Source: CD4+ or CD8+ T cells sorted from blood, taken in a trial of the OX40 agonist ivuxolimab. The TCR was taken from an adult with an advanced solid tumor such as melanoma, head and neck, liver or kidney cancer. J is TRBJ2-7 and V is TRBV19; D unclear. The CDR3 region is CASSMGYEQYF. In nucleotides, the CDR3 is TGTGCCAGTAGTATGGGCTACGAGCAGTACTTC.